The clone carrying this T cell receptor beta chain was counted once. The time point here: peripheral blood 6 weeks after treatment start. Patients yielded 1 to 8 samples each, pretreatment and on-treatment. The repertoire was sequenced with immunoSEQ multiplex PCR; TCRdb's copy has only in-frame clones and lacks some. Of 120,000 or so clones in the sample, roughly 88% were seen once. Germline V gene lookup returns CDR1 MDHEN and CDR2 SYDVKM. Trimming took 2 bases from V and 0 from J, leaving 17 bases between them. This CDR3 comprises 18 residues. The data stem from a study of PD-L1 blockade in urothelial cancer. In the study overall: Males with bladder-origin urothelial cancer constituted about 85% of the 29 patients. Blood was subjected to analysis at 3 weeks (second dose) and 6 weeks following treatment start. Blood-derived samples held a median roughly 140,000 T cells.

Material: PBMCs, obtained around atezolizumab (anti-PD-L1) treatment. The receptor was derived from a middle-aged man with urothelial cancer. V is TRBV28 and J is TRBJ2-1, with D uncertain. The CDR3 DNA sequence: TGTGCCAGCAGTTTAGGGTACGTTGCGGTTCCCTCCTACAATGAGCAGTTCTTC. Translation gives CASSLGYVAVPSYNEQFF.